This TCR beta chain came from a study of blood T cell repertoires in COVID-19. Study at large: Donors in the United States, Italy and Spain gave samples during acute or convalescent COVID-19.

The V and J ends lost 0 bases and 3 bases respectively, with 15 bases between them. There are 16 residues in the CDR3. From germline, CDR1 is SGHDN and CDR2 FVKESK. Original analysis: Nucleated cell counts were estimated from reference gene primer amplification. Clones were sequenced by immunoSEQ multiplex PCR, and TCRdb holds only the in-frame ones, with some missing. That table gives V, J and clone size, and the DNA gave D and trimming. The sample has roughly 26,000 clones; about four fifths are singletons. Sequencing was carried out using peripheral blood. The chain uses TRBV14 and TRBJ2-7; TRBD2 might be the D (6 bases). This TCR came from a human donor in a cohort sampled during active COVID-19. For the CDR3, the DNA is TGTGCCAGCAGCCAAGATCTAACTAGCCAGTACTACGAGCAGTACTTC. The encoded protein is CASSQDLTSQYYEQYF. Using reference TRBV14 and TRBJ2-7 for the parts outside the CDR3, the full variable domain is EAGVTQFPSHSVIEKGQTVTLRCDPISGHDNLYWYRRVMGKEIKFLLHFVKESKQDESGMPNNRFLAERTGGTYSTLKVQPAELEDSGVYFCASSQDLTSQYYEQYFGPGTRLTVT.